This T cell receptor (beta chain) came from a study of OX40 agonist ivuxolimab in advanced cancers. Germline V lookup: CDR1 SGHTA, CDR2 FQGNSA. The CDR3 has 15 amino acids. The V gene lost 6 bases and the J gene lost 0 bases, with 12 bases spanning the gap. Remarks on this clone: The target antigen is unknown.

Broader study findings: At 0.1 to 3.0 mg/kg, CD4+ and CD8+ blood T cells expanded clonally by week 6. Certain nonresponders likewise exhibited a low normalized T-cell clonal expansion.

Profiling relied on immunoSEQ multiplex PCR, and the TCRdb table lists in-frame clones only, not all of them. The sample lists around 33,000 clones, roughly 80% seen once, with 2.6% in the top ten. The chain is built from TRBV7-2 and TRBJ1-3; D call uncertain. Specimen: CD4+ or CD8+ T cells sorted from blood, collected in a trial of the OX40 agonist ivuxolimab. The clonotype originates from an adult with an advanced solid tumor such as melanoma, head and neck, liver or kidney cancer. Here the CDR3 DNA reads TGTGCCAGCAGGGTCGGTGGGTTCTCTGGAAACACCATATATTTT. This encodes CASRVGGFSGNTIYF.